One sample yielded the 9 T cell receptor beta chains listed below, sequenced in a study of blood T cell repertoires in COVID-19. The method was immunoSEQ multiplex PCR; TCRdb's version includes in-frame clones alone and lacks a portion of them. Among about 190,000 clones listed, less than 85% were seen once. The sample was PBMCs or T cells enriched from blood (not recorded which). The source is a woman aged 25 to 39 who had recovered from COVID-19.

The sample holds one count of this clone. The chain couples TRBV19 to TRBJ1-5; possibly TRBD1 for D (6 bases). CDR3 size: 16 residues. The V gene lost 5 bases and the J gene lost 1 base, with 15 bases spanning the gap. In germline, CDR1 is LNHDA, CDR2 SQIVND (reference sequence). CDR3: CASSPLQGRSNQPQHF. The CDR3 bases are TGTGCCAGTAGTCCTTTACAGGGTCGAAGCAATCAGCCCCAGCATTTT. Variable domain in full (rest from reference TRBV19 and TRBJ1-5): DGGITQSPKYLFRKEGQNVTLSCEQNLNHDAMYWYRQDPGQGLRLIYYSQIVNDFQKGDIAEGYSVSREKKESFPLTVTSAQKNPTAFYLCASSPLQGRSNQPQHFGDGTRLSIL.

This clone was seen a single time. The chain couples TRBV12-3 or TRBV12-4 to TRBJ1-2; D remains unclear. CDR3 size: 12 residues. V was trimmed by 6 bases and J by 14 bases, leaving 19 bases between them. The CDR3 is CASSIQSGQVTF. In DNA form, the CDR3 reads TGTGCCAGCAGCATACAATCCGGTCAGGTGACCTTC.

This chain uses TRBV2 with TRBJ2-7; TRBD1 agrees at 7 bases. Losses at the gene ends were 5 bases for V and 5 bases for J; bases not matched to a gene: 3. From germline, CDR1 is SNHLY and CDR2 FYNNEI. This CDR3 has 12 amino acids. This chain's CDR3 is CASSLQGNEQYV. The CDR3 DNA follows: TGTGCCAGCAGTTTACAGGGGAACGAGCAGTACGTC.

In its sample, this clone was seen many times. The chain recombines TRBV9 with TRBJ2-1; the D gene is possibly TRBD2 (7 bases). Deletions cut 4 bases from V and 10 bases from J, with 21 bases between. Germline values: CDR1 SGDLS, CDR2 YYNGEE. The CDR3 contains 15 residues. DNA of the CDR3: TGTGCCAGCAGCCCATTGATGGGGGGGGCGGGAGAGCAGTTCTTC. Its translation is CASSPLMGGAGEQFF.

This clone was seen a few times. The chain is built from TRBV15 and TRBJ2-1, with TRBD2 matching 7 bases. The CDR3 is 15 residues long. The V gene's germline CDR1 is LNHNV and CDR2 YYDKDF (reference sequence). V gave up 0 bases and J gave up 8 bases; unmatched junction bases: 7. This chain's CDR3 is CATSRDSRLAHEQFF. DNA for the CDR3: TGTGCCACCAGCAGAGATTCCCGACTAGCCCATGAGCAGTTCTTC.

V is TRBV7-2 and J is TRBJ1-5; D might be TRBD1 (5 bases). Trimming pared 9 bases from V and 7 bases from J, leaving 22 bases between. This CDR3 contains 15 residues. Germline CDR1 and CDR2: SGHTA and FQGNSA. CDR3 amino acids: CASKEGSSSGQPQHF. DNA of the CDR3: TGTGCCAGTAAGGAGGGGTCATCCTCCGGGCAGCCCCAGCATTTT. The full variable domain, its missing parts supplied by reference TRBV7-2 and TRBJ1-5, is GAGVSQSPSNKVTEKGKDVELRCDPISGHTALYWYRQSLGQGLEFLIYFQGNSAPDKSGLPSDRFSAERTGGSVSTLTIQRTQQEDSAVYLCASKEGSSSGQPQHFGDGTRLSIL.

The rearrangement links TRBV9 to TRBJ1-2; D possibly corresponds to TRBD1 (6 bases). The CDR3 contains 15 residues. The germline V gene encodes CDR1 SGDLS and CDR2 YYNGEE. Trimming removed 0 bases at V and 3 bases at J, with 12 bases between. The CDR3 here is CASSVGTAPDYGYTF. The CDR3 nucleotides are TGTGCCAGCAGCGTAGGGACAGCGCCCGACTATGGCTACACCTTC.

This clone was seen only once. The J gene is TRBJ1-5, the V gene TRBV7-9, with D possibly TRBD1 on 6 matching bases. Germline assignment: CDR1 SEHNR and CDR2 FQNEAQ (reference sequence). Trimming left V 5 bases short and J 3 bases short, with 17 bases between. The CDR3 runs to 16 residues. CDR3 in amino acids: CASSHSGRGVNQPQHF. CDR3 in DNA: TGTGCCAGCAGCCACTCGGGCAGGGGAGTCAATCAGCCCCAGCATTTT.

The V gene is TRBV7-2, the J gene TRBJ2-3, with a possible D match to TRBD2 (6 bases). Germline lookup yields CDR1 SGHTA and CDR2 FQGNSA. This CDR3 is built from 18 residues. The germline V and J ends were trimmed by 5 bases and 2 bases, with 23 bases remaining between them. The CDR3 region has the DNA TGTGCCAGCAGCCAACAGCCCGCGGGGTCCGGACTCACAGATACGCAGTATTTT. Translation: CASSQQPAGSGLTDTQYF.